This is a list of T cell receptor beta chains from one sample in a study of blood T cell repertoires in COVID-19. Sequenced by immunoSEQ multiplex PCR; TCRdb stores in-frame clones only, minus some. The sample includes under 300,000 clones, around 88% of them seen just once. The specimen was peripheral blood. The receptors were gathered from an elderly man with acute or convalescent COVID-19. Both conserved end residues are part of each CDR3. D genes are given only for firm matches. Part of the rows lack a size; the others show once, few, many or a class for expanded clones.

V: TRBV18; D: NA; J: TRBJ1-2; size: once; CDR3: CASSPDHGIGGYTF; DNA: TGTGCCAGCTCACCCGACCACGGGATTGGAGGCTACACCTTC
V: TRBV5-6; D: TRBD2; J: TRBJ2-1; size: NA; CDR3: CASSPFASGGYNEQFF; DNA: TGTGCCAGCAGCCCATTCGCTAGCGGAGGCTACAATGAGCAGTTCTTC
V: TRBV18; D: TRBD2; J: TRBJ2-2; size: NA; CDR3: CASSPQGTRTGELFF; DNA: TGTGCCAGCTCACCACAAGGGACTAGGACCGGGGAGCTGTTTTTT
V: TRBV29-1; D: NA; J: TRBJ1-2; size: once; CDR3: CSVYGQLWGYTF; DNA: TGCAGCGTTTACGGACAGTTATGGGGCTACACCTTC
V: TRBV19; D: NA; J: TRBJ1-3; size: NA; CDR3: CASTFSLDSVFGNTIYF; DNA: TGTGCCAGTACCTTTAGCCTGGACAGCGTTTTTGGAAACACCATATATTTT
V: TRBV10-3; D: NA; J: TRBJ1-6; size: NA; CDR3: CAISDVGQGNNSPLHF; DNA: TGTGCCATCAGTGACGTCGGGCAGGGAAATAATTCACCCCTCCACTTT
V: TRBV24-1; D: NA; J: TRBJ1-1; size: few; CDR3: CATSGTMETEAFF; DNA: TGTGCCACCTCCGGGACAATGGAGACTGAAGCTTTCTTT
V: TRBV28; D: NA; J: TRBJ1-1; size: NA; CDR3: CASSLSGNEAFF; DNA: TGTGCCAGCAGTTTATCAGGGAATGAAGCTTTCTTT
V: TRBV6-6; D: NA; J: TRBJ1-3; size: NA; CDR3: CASIRRWKLGNTIYF; DNA: TGTGCCAGCATTAGGAGGTGGAAGTTAGGAAACACCATATATTTT
V: TRBV7-9; D: NA; J: TRBJ1-5; size: once; CDR3: CASSLDGAVDQPQHF; DNA: TGTGCCAGCAGCTTAGATGGGGCAGTAGATCAGCCCCAGCATTTT
V: TRBV28; D: NA; J: TRBJ2-2; size: few; CDR3: CASSSPSSSVGGELFF; DNA: TGTGCCAGCAGTTCCCCCTCCTCTAGCGTAGGCGGGGAGCTGTTTTTT
V: TRBV27; D: TRBD2; J: TRBJ2-1; size: NA; CDR3: CASSFTRLANSYNEQFF; DNA: TGTGCCAGCAGTTTTACCCGACTAGCGAACTCCTACAATGAGCAGTTCTTC
V: TRBV7-9; D: NA; J: TRBJ2-1; size: few; CDR3: CASSPQPGGYYNEQFF; DNA: TGTGCCAGCAGCCCCCAGCCCGGGGGATATTACAATGAGCAGTTCTTC
V: TRBV6-5; D: NA; J: TRBJ1-5; size: NA; CDR3: CASSYSGVQPQHF; DNA: TGTGCCAGCAGTTACTCAGGGGTACAGCCCCAGCATTTT
V: TRBV5-1; D: TRBD1; J: TRBJ2-5; size: NA; CDR3: CASSSSNADRGETQYF; DNA: TGCGCCAGCAGCTCCTCGAACGCGGACAGGGGGGAGACCCAGTACTTC
V: TRBV19; D: NA; J: TRBJ2-1; size: once; CDR3: CASSMEAGHYNEQFF; DNA: TGTGCCAGTAGTATGGAAGCGGGCCACTACAATGAGCAGTTCTTC
V: TRBV5-6; D: TRBD2; J: TRBJ2-5; size: NA; CDR3: CASSWGLAGETQYF; DNA: TGTGCCAGCAGCTGGGGACTAGCGGGAGAGACCCAGTACTTC
V: TRBV27; D: TRBD1; J: TRBJ1-2; size: NA; CDR3: CASRGDRGHGYTF; DNA: TGTGCCAGCAGGGGGGACAGGGGGCACGGCTACACCTTC
V: TRBV11-2; D: TRBD1; J: TRBJ1-1; size: NA; CDR3: CASSLLSGGQGGTEAFF; DNA: TGTGCCAGCAGCTTACTTAGTGGGGGCCAGGGGGGCACTGAAGCTTTCTTT
V: TRBV19; D: TRBD2; J: TRBJ2-7; size: NA; CDR3: CASTPGGSPYEQYF; DNA: TGTGCCAGCACCCCCGGGGGGAGTCCCTACGAGCAGTACTTC
V: TRBV11-2; D: NA; J: TRBJ2-7; size: NA; CDR3: CASSTNTGNNYEQYF; DNA: TGTGCCAGCAGTACAAACACAGGGAACAACTACGAGCAGTACTTC
V: TRBV28; D: NA; J: TRBJ1-2; size: NA; CDR3: CASSFSQTFVPRSYGYTF; DNA: TGTGCCAGCAGTTTTTCACAGACCTTTGTCCCTCGGTCCTATGGCTACACCTTC
V: TRBV4-3; D: TRBD2; J: TRBJ2-1; size: NA; CDR3: CASSPTSGGASEQFF; DNA: TGCGCCAGCAGCCCCACTAGCGGGGGGGCCAGTGAGCAGTTCTTC
V: TRBV5-1; D: NA; J: TRBJ2-4; size: few; CDR3: CASSPTGTKNIQYF; DNA: TGCGCCAGCAGCCCTACAGGGACCAAAAACATTCAGTACTTC